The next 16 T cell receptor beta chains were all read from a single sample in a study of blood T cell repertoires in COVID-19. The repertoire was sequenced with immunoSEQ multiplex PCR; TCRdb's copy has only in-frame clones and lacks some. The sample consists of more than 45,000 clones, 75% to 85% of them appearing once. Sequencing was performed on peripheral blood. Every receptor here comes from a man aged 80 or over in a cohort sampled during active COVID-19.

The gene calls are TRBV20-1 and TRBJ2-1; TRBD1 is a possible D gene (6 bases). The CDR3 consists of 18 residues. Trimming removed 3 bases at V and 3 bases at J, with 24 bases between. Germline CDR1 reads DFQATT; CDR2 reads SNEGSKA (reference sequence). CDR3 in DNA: TGCAGTGCTAGTTCATGGGTGCGGATAACAGGGATCTACAATGAGCAGTTCTTC. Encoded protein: CSASSWVRITGIYNEQFF.

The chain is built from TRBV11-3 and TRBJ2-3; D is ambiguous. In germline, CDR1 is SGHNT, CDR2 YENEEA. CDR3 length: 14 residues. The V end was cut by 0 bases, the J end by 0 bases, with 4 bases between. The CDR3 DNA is TGTGCCAGCAGCTTAGACAGGAGCACAGATACGCAGTATTTT. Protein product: CASSLDRSTDTQYF.

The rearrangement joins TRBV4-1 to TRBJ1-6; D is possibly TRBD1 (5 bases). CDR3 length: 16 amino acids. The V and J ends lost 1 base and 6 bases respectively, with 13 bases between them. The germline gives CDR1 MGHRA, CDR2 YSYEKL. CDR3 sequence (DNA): TGCGCCAGCAGCCAAGCAGCGGGGGGACTTAATTCACCCCTCCACTTT. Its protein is CASSQAAGGLNSPLHF.

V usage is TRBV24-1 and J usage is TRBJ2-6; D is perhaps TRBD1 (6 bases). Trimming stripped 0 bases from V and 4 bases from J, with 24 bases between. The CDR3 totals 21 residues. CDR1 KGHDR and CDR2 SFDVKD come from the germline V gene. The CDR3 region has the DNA TGTGCCACCAGTGATTTGGCGCTACAGGGAAAGGCTTACACGGGGGCCAACGTCCTGACTTTC. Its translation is CATSDLALQGKAYTGANVLTF.

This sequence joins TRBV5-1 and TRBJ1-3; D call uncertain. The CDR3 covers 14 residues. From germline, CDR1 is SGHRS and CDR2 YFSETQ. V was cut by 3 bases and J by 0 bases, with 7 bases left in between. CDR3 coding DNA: TGCGCCAGCAGCTCCGTACTCTCTGGAAACACCATATATTTT. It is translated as CASSSVLSGNTIYF.

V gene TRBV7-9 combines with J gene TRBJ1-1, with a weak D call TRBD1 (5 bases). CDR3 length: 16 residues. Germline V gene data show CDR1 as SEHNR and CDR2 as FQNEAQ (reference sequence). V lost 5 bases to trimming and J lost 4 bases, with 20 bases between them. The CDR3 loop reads CASSIRSSVGATEAFF. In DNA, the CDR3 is TGTGCCAGCAGCATCCGATCCTCTGTAGGGGCCACTGAAGCTTTCTTT.

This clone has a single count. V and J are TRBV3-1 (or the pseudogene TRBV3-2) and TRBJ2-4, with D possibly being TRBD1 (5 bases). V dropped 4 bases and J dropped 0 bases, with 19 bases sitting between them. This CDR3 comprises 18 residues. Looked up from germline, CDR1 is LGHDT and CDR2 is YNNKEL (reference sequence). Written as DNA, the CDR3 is TGTGCCAGCAGCCGCATAGAGACAGCTTTCTTAGCCAAAAACATTCAGTACTTC. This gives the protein CASSRIETAFLAKNIQYF.

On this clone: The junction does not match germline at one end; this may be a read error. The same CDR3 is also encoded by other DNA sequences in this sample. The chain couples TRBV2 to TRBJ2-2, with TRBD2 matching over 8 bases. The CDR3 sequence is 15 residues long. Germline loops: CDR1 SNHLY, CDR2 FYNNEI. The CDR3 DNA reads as TGTGCCAGCAGTGCGGCGGGGGGCGGCACCGGGGAACTGTTTTTT. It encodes CASSAAGGGTGELFF.

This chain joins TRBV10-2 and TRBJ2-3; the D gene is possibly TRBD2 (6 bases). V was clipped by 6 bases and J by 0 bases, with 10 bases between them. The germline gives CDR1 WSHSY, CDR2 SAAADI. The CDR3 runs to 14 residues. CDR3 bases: TGCGCCAGCAGAGGAGGGGCTAGCACAGATACGCAGTATTTT. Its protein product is CASRGGASTDTQYF.

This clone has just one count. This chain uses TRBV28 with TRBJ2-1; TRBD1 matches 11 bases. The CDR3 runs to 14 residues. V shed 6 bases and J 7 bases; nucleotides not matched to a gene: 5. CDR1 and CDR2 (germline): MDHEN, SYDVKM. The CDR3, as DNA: TGTGCCAGCAGGGGGGACAGGGGGTGGAATGAGCAGTTCTTC. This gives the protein CASRGDRGWNEQFF.

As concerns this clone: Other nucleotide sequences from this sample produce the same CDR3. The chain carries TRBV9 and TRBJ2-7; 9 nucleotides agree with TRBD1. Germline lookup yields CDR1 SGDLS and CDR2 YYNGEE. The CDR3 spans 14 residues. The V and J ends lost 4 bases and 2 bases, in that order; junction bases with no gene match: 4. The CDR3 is CASSPGTGPYEQYF. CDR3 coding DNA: TGTGCCAGCAGCCCTGGGACAGGGCCCTACGAGCAGTACTTC.

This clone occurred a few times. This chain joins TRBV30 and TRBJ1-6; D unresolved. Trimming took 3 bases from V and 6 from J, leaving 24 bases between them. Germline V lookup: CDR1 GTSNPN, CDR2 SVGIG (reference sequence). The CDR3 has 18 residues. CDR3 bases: TGTGCCTGGAGCCCAAAACGGCCAAGACGGGTGGGTAATTCACCCCTCCACTTT. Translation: CAWSPKRPRRVGNSPLHF. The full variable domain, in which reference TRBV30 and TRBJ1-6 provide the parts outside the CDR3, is SQTIHQWPATLVQPVGSPLSLECTVEGTSNPNLYWYRQAAGRGLQLLFYSVGIGQISSEVPQNLSASRPQDRQFILSSKKLLLSDSGFYLCAWSPKRPRRVGNSPLHFGNGTRLTVT.

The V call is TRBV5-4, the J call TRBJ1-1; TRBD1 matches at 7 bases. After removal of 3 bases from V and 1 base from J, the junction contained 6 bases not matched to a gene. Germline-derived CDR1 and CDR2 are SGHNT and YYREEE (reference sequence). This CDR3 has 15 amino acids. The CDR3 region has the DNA TGTGCCAGCAGCTCGGGCGGGACAGAGAACACTGAAGCTTTCTTT. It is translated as CASSSGGTENTEAFF.

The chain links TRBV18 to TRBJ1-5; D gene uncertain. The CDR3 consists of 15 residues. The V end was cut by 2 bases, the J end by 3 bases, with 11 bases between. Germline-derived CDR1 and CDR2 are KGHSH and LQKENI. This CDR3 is CASSPNTQNNQPQHF. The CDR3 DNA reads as TGTGCCAGCTCACCAAACACGCAAAACAATCAGCCCCAGCATTTT.

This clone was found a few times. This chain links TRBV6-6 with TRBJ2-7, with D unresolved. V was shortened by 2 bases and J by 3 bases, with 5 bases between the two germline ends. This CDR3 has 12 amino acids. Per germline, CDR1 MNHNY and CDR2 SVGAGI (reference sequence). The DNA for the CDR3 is TGTGCCAGCAGTTACAGCGTCTACGAGCAGTACTTC. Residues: CASSYSVYEQYF.

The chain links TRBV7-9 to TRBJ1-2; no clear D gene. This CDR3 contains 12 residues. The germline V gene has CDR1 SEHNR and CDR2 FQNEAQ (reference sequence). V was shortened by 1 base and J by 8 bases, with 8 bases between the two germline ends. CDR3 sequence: CASSLERVGYTF. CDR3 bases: TGTGCCAGCAGCTTAGAGAGGGTCGGCTACACCTTC.